The rows below give T cell receptor beta chains drawn from one sample of a study of blood T cells in healthy people across ages. TCRdb used MiXCR to reprocess the 5' RACE reads, holding one entry per CDR3 protein. The sample holds around 870,000 distinct CDR3 sequences, about 28% seen once. Sequencing was performed on blood. The receptors stem from a woman older than 75 in good health. CDR3s include the opening cysteine and the closing phenylalanine or tryptophan.

j_call,v_call,cdr3_aa
TRBJ2-5,TRBV6-1,CASSDRGYGETQYF
TRBJ1-3,TRBV10-3,CAISEGRHSGNTIYF
TRBJ2-1,TRBV6-5,CASSFLGTSGGIPYNEQFF
TRBJ1-4,TRBV6-6,CASSYGSGTNEELFF
TRBJ1-1,TRBV10-2,CASSFSEGGAFF
TRBJ2-3,TRBV6-2/TRBV6-3,CASSGGRTQYF
TRBJ1-4,TRBV10-3,CAIRPTGTGGEKLFF
TRBJ2-7,TRBV5-1,CASSPGTSGFSYEQYF
TRBJ2-1,TRBV19,CASSIDSAYNEQFF
TRBJ2-7,TRBV11-2,CASSLVTGGRNEQYF
TRBJ2-2,TRBV7-2,CASSTSPLTGELFF
TRBJ1-6,TRBV6-5,CASSSGPDNSPLHF
TRBJ2-3,TRBV28,CASSLASSGSDTQYF
TRBJ1-2,TRBV20-1,CSASPSTGIYGYTF
TRBJ1-5,TRBV20-1,CSARSVIIGNQPQHF
TRBJ1-2,TRBV4-2,CASSQEAFSGYTF
TRBJ1-1,TRBV5-5,CASSWTGGHEAFF
TRBJ2-7,TRBV10-3,CAISEFGTGKRPYEQYF
TRBJ2-1,TRBV3-1,CASSQTVRRFNEQFF
TRBJ1-2,TRBV3-1,CASSLGRGTSGYTF
TRBJ2-3,TRBV12-3/TRBV12-4,CASSSGGGHTDTQYF
TRBJ1-1,TRBV6-2/TRBV6-3,CASSYGTEAFF
TRBJ2-1,TRBV20-1,CSAGQGSSYNEQFF
TRBJ1-2,TRBV6-1,CASSGDRAYGYTF
TRBJ2-4,TRBV6-2/TRBV6-3,CASTEVGHGDIQYF
TRBJ2-3,TRBV6-5,CASRFGGSTDTQYF
TRBJ2-2,TRBV7-2,CASSWVPQAGELFF
TRBJ2-3,TRBV6-5,CASSYWRGDTQYF
TRBJ2-3,TRBV6-5,CASSPWGSASTDTQYF
TRBJ1-2,TRBV16,CASSRPMDRGSGGYTF
TRBJ2-3,TRBV9,CASSVEFNPLHTDTQYF
TRBJ1-5,TRBV12-3/TRBV12-4,CASTRRGSNQPQHF
TRBJ1-5,TRBV30,CAWGGQSLSNQPQHF
TRBJ2-3,TRBV12-3/TRBV12-4,CASSLPGPADAQYF
TRBJ1-6,TRBV2,CASSNSRQGSNSPLHF
TRBJ2-7,TRBV6-2/TRBV6-3,CASSDRQGSYEQYF
TRBJ1-3,TRBV11-2,CASSFRRENTIYF
TRBJ2-5,TRBV7-2,CASSFGGKETQYF
TRBJ2-2,TRBV7-2,CASSLVRNTGELFF
TRBJ1-5,TRBV25-1,CASSEGWFQPQHF
TRBJ2-3,TRBV12-3/TRBV12-4,CASGGHDRADTQYF
TRBJ2-3,TRBV7-9,CASSLDRETRTDTQYF
TRBJ2-5,TRBV5-1,CASTHDRQETQYF
TRBJ2-5,TRBV6-2/TRBV6-3,CASSRGQGVLETQYF
TRBJ2-3,TRBV7-2,CASSPGGRASTDTQYF
TRBJ1-5,TRBV20-1,CSARGLENQPQHF